Presented here are 18 T cell receptor beta chains from one specimen sequenced in a study of cytomegalovirus exposure and HLA in healthy donors. Only in-frame clones appear in the TCRdb table, and some are missing; sequencing was by immunoSEQ multiplex PCR. The table includes some 120,000 clones, almost 90% detected once. Sequenced input: PBMCs. The receptors were sampled from a man aged 25-45 years in good health and CMV-seronegative.

The V call is TRBV7-9, the J call TRBJ2-1; the D gene is possibly TRBD2 (6 bases). CDR1 SEHNR and CDR2 FQNEAQ come from the germline V gene (reference sequence). V lost 1 base and J lost 2, with 9 bases in between. The CDR3 sequence is 15 residues long. CDR3 sequence (DNA): TGTGCCAGCAGCTTAGGGACTACAGCCTACAATGAGCAGTTCTTC. Its translation is CASSLGTTAYNEQFF.

The chain combines TRBV19 with TRBJ2-7; 8 bases agree with TRBD1. The CDR3 consists of 15 residues. Germline-derived CDR1 and CDR2 are LNHDA and SQIVND (reference sequence). V was clipped by 4 bases and J by 4 bases; unmatched bases: 9. This CDR3 is CASSTTTGAGYEQYF. As DNA, the CDR3 is TGTGCCAGTAGTACCACGACAGGGGCCGGGTACGAGCAGTACTTC.

This chain joins TRBV18 and TRBJ1-2; maybe TRBD1 (6 bases). Germline V CDR1 and CDR2: KGHSH, LQKENI. Trimming took off 6 bases at V and 7 bases at J, with 12 bases between the two ends. This CDR3 has 12 amino acids. This CDR3 reads CASSKQGTGYTF. The CDR3 nucleotides read TGTGCCAGCTCTAAACAGGGAACTGGCTACACCTTC.

This sequence joins TRBV11-2 and TRBJ1-2; D is undetermined. The CDR3 runs 15 residues. Per germline, CDR1 SGHAT and CDR2 FQNNGV. V lost 1 base, J lost 2 bases, and 11 bases lay in between. CDR3 sequence reads: CASSLGGLGNYGYTF. The CDR3, as DNA: TGTGCCAGCAGCTTAGGAGGGCTTGGGAACTATGGCTACACCTTC. The entire variable domain, with the rest obtained from reference TRBV11-2 and TRBJ1-2, is as follows: EAGVAQSPRYKIIEKRQSVAFWCNPISGHATLYWYQQILGQGPKLLIQFQNNGVVDDSQLPKDRFSAERLKGVDSTLKIQPAKLEDSAVYLCASSLGGLGNYGYTFGSGTRLTVV.

There are a few counts of this clone. This chain joins TRBV19 and TRBJ1-6; TRBD1 is a possible D gene (6 bases). Trimming cost V 5 bases and J 14 bases, with 22 bases left between them. The CDR3 spans 15 residues. The germline CDR1 and CDR2 sequences are LNHDA and SQIVND (reference sequence). This CDR3 is CASSSLDRPLGALHF. DNA of the CDR3: TGTGCCAGTAGTTCCTTAGACAGGCCGCTGGGGGCCCTCCACTTT.

The V gene is TRBV4-1, the J gene TRBJ2-3, with D perhaps matching TRBD1 (5 bases). The germline V gene encodes CDR1 MGHRA and CDR2 YSYEKL. CDR3 length: 15 residues. Between the trimmed V and J ends, which lost 0 bases and 2 bases, there was a span of 9 bases. CDR3 region: CASSQDRVATDTQYF. In DNA, the CDR3 is TGCGCCAGCAGCCAAGACAGGGTAGCCACAGATACGCAGTATTTT.

The J gene is TRBJ1-2, the V gene TRBV7-8, with TRBD1 matching 8 bases. With 4 bases clipped from V and 4 bases from J, the junction kept 5 bases outside the gene matches. The germline CDR1 and CDR2 sequences are SGHVS and FQNEAQ. This CDR3 is built from 14 residues. The chain's CDR3 is CASSSTGTGYGYTF. The CDR3 DNA sequence: TGTGCCAGCAGCTCAACCGGGACAGGCTATGGCTACACCTTC.

The rearrangement joins TRBV30 to TRBJ1-1, with D possibly matching TRBD1 (6 bases). The germline V and J ends were trimmed by 0 bases and 6 bases, with 14 bases remaining between them. This CDR3 comprises 14 residues. In germline, CDR1 is GTSNPN, CDR2 SVGIG (reference sequence). The chain's CDR3 is CAWSVRGTIAEAFF. CDR3 nucleotides: TGTGCCTGGAGTGTACGTGGGACAATCGCTGAAGCTTTCTTT. Combining the CDR3 with reference TRBV30 and TRBJ1-1 gives the whole variable domain SQTIHQWPATLVQPVGSPLSLECTVEGTSNPNLYWYRQAAGRGLQLLFYSVGIGQISSEVPQNLSASRPQDRQFILSSKKLLLSDSGFYLCAWSVRGTIAEAFFGQGTRLTVV.

This clone occurred once. V is TRBV9 and J is TRBJ2-1; 8 bases align to TRBD1. Per germline, CDR1 SGDLS and CDR2 YYNGEE. With V trimmed by 0 bases and J by 4 bases, 12 bases remained unmatched. The CDR3 contains 18 residues. CDR3 sequence: CASSVVKGRDRRYNEQFF. In DNA form, the CDR3 reads TGTGCCAGCAGCGTAGTAAAGGGCCGGGACAGGAGGTACAATGAGCAGTTCTTC.

This clone was observed a single time. The chain carries TRBV29-1 and TRBJ2-5, with D tentatively TRBD1 (6 bases). V was cut by 3 bases and J by 1 base, with 15 bases left in between. Germline V lookup: CDR1 SQVTM, CDR2 ANQGSEA. The CDR3 runs 15 residues. The CDR3 DNA reads TGCAGCGTTGATTCCCAGGGGCAGGCCCAAGAGACCCAGTACTTC. Protein: CSVDSQGQAQETQYF.

The V call is TRBV25-1, the J call TRBJ2-3; D perhaps matches TRBD2 (6 bases). Per germline, CDR1 MGHDK and CDR2 SYGVNS. The length of the CDR3 is 16 residues. V gave up 1 base and J gave up 3 bases, with 14 bases separating them. The CDR3 DNA follows: TGTGCCAGCAGTGAATCCTCGGCGGGACGAACAGATACGCAGTATTTT. It translates to CASSESSAGRTDTQYF.

CDR3 coding DNA: TGTGCCAGCAGGACCTCGGGACTAGCGGGAGGGCACGAGCAGTACTTC. Protein: CASRTSGLAGGHEQYF. The chain employs TRBV27 and TRBJ2-7; 16 bases line up with TRBD2. V lost 6 bases to trimming and J lost 5 bases; unmatched junction nucleotides: 7. Germline V CDR1 and CDR2: MNHEY, SMNVEV (reference sequence). The CDR3 runs to 16 residues.

The chain employs TRBV6-1 and TRBJ1-1; D is possibly TRBD1 (5 bases). Deletions cut 8 bases from V and 2 bases from J, with 15 bases between. Germline-derived CDR1 and CDR2 are MNHNS and SASEGT. This CDR3 has 14 amino acids. The CDR3 sequence is CASYDRAENTEAFF. The DNA for the CDR3 is TGTGCCAGCTACGACAGAGCTGAAAACACTGAAGCTTTCTTT.

The chain is built from TRBV7-9 and TRBJ2-1; 8 bases match TRBD1. Trimming at V came to 5 bases and at J to 0 bases, leaving 6 bases not matched to a gene. CDR3 length: 16 residues. Germline values: CDR1 SEHNR, CDR2 FQNEAQ (reference sequence). CDR3 amino acids: CASSQRGQASYNEQFF. The CDR3 DNA follows: TGTGCCAGCAGCCAAAGGGGACAGGCCTCCTACAATGAGCAGTTCTTC.

This clone was found a few times. This chain joins TRBV9 and TRBJ1-2, with 7 nucleotides matching TRBD1. The ends lost 3 bases at V and 7 bases at J; junction bases unmatched: 6. CDR3 length: 13 amino acids. The germline CDR1 and CDR2 sequences are SGDLS and YYNGEE. The CDR3 reads CASSARGGGGYTF. The CDR3 bases are TGTGCCAGCAGCGCCCGAGGGGGCGGTGGCTACACCTTC.

The V gene is TRBV5-1, the J gene TRBJ2-1; 13 bases match TRBD2. CDR3 size: 18 residues. V was pared by 1 base and J by 0 bases, with 4 bases of the junction left unmatched. Germline CDR1 is SGHRS and CDR2 is YFSETQ. The CDR3 sequence is CASSLRTSGSPSYNEQFF. The CDR3 nucleotides are TGCGCCAGCAGCTTGCGGACTAGCGGGAGCCCCTCCTACAATGAGCAGTTCTTC.

This sequence joins TRBV4-3 and TRBJ1-4; 7 bases line up with TRBD1. Germline CDR1 and CDR2: LGHNA and YSLEER. J lost 8 bases, V lost 5 bases, and 11 bases had no gene match. The CDR3 spans 15 residues. DNA for the CDR3: TGCGCCAGCAGCGGAGGACAGGCCGACGAAGAAAAACTGTTTTTT. Amino acid sequence: CASSGGQADEEKLFF.

The J gene is TRBJ1-3, the V gene TRBV28, with D maybe TRBD1 (5 bases). V dropped 3 bases and J dropped 0 bases, with 9 bases sitting between them. The CDR3 loop spans 15 amino acids. CDR1 is MDHEN and CDR2 is SYDVKM in the germline V gene. DNA of the CDR3: TGTGCCAGCAGTTTGGGGCCAGGCTCTGGAAACACCATATATTTT. It yields the protein CASSLGPGSGNTIYF.